These 30 T cell receptor beta chains were all obtained from the same sample, sequenced in a study of cytomegalovirus exposure and HLA in healthy donors. Primers for the PCR totalled 60 Vbeta and 13 Jbeta. Sequencing used immunoSEQ multiplex PCR; TCRdb keeps in-frame clones, though not all of them. The data show 81,000 or so clones, just over 75% seen once. Sample: PBMCs. These receptors all stem from a middle-aged man in good health and CMV-seropositive.

V usage is TRBV14 and J usage is TRBJ2-3, with 12 bases aligning to TRBD2. Germline CDR1 and CDR2: SGHDN and FVKESK. With V trimmed by 8 bases and J by 2 bases, 5 bases remained unmatched. This CDR3 has 15 amino acids. In nucleotides, the CDR3 is TGTGCCAGCGGAACTAGCGGGGGGTACACAGATACGCAGTATTTT. This gives the protein CASGTSGGYTDTQYF. Drawing the rest from reference TRBV14 and TRBJ2-3, the complete variable domain is EAGVTQFPSHSVIEKGQTVTLRCDPISGHDNLYWYRRVMGKEIKFLLHFVKESKQDESGMPNNRFLAERTGGTYSTLKVQPAELEDSGVYFCASGTSGGYTDTQYFGPGTRLTVL.

The sample holds a few counts of this clone. V is TRBV5-1 and J is TRBJ2-7, with a tentative D call TRBD2 (5 bases). The CDR3 totals 14 residues. V was shortened by 0 bases and J by 2 bases, with 9 bases between the two germline ends. Germline CDR1 is SGHRS and CDR2 is YFSETQ. Here the CDR3 reads CASSLGAGTYEQYF. DNA for the CDR3: TGCGCCAGCAGCTTGGGTGCCGGGACCTACGAGCAGTACTTC.

The chain has TRBV18 and TRBJ2-5; TRBD1 matches 11 bases. The last part of the DNA fits TRBJ2-7 better; the J call may be wrong. Germline V gene sequence: CDR1 KGHSH, CDR2 LQKENI. The CDR3 consists of 17 residues. In DNA, the CDR3 is TGTGCCAGCTCACCAGGACTCCGGGACAGGGGGACCGGCGAGCAGTACTTC. It codes for CASSPGLRDRGTGEQYF.

This clone showed up just a few times. The chain employs TRBV30 and TRBJ1-1; 8 nucleotides match TRBD1. Looked up from germline, CDR1 is GTSNPN and CDR2 is SVGIG (reference sequence). Trimming cost V 0 bases and J 8 bases; bases outside gene matches: 8. There are 14 residues in the CDR3. CDR3 DNA: TGTGCCTGGAGTGTACCGCCAAACAGGGGGGAAGCTTTCTTT. Translation gives CAWSVPPNRGEAFF.

Of note for this clone: Sequence at one end of the junction differs from germline and may be a read error. The gene calls are TRBV7-9 and TRBJ1-5; D possibly corresponds to TRBD1 (6 bases). Germline CDR1 and CDR2: SEHNR and FQNEAQ (reference sequence). CDR3 length equals 14 residues. Here the CDR3 reads CSSSFGQPNQPQHF. The CDR3 DNA sequence: TGTTCCAGCAGCTTCGGACAGCCCAATCAGCCCCAGCATTTT.

The chain recombines TRBV28 with TRBJ2-2; 14 positions match TRBD2. J lost 6 bases, V lost 8 bases, and 11 bases had no gene match. This CDR3 region has 17 residues. Per germline, CDR1 MDHEN and CDR2 SYDVKM. As DNA, the CDR3 is TGTGCCAGCGGGGGACTAGCGGGAGCGACTACCCCCGGGGAGCTGTTTTTT. The encoded protein is CASGGLAGATTPGELFF.

This CDR3 reads CASSHTPSTDTQYF. Here the CDR3 DNA reads TGTGCCAGCAGCCATACTCCTAGCACAGATACGCAGTATTTT. The V and J genes are TRBV4-2 and TRBJ2-3; D is unclear. This CDR3 region has 14 residues. Germline V gene lookup returns CDR1 LGHNA and CDR2 YNFKEQ. V lost 3 bases and J 0 bases, leaving 7 bases between the germline ends.

This chain links TRBV19 with TRBJ1-2; D is ambiguous. CDR1 and CDR2 from the germline V gene are LNHDA and SQIVND (reference sequence). The CDR3 totals 12 residues. The ends were cut back, 5 bases at V and 5 bases at J, with 9 bases in the middle. The DNA for the CDR3 is TGTGCCAGTAGTGACTCCCCGTATGGCTACACCTTC. Protein sequence: CASSDSPYGYTF.

The chain is built from TRBV19 and TRBJ1-4, with D possibly TRBD1 on 6 matching bases. The CDR3 extends over 15 amino acids. The V end lost 5 bases, the J end lost 0 bases, and 10 bases lay between the germline ends. Germline V gene lookup returns CDR1 LNHDA and CDR2 SQIVND (reference sequence). This chain's CDR3 is CASSPDSSTNEKLFF. For the CDR3, the DNA is TGTGCCAGTAGTCCGGACAGCTCAACTAATGAAAAACTGTTTTTT.

V is TRBV18 and J is TRBJ2-7; a possible D gene is TRBD1 (6 bases). The germline V gene encodes CDR1 KGHSH and CDR2 LQKENI. The CDR3 contains 13 residues. Trimming removed 2 bases at V and 3 bases at J, with 8 bases between. The chain's CDR3 is CASSPRGNYEQYF. The CDR3 DNA reads TGTGCCAGCTCACCAAGGGGGAACTACGAGCAGTACTTC.

The chain couples TRBV27 to TRBJ1-1; 7 bases are shared with TRBD1. The CDR3 loop spans 13 amino acids. Losses at the gene ends were 5 bases for V and 3 bases for J; bases not matched to a gene: 3. Germline CDR1 and CDR2: MNHEY and SMNVEV (reference sequence). CDR3 in amino acids: CASSNRGYTEAFF. The CDR3 coding sequence is TGTGCCAGCAGTAACAGGGGTTACACTGAAGCTTTCTTT.

The V call is TRBV18, the J call TRBJ2-2, with TRBD1 as a possible D gene (6 bases). The CDR3 is 15 residues long. CDR1 KGHSH and CDR2 LQKENI come from the germline V gene. V was clipped by 6 bases and J by 2 bases, with 13 bases between them. This chain's CDR3 is CASSPQGSNTGELFF. CDR3 nucleotides: TGTGCCAGCTCTCCCCAGGGGTCCAACACCGGGGAGCTGTTTTTT.

This clone was recorded only once. The chain combines TRBV18 with TRBJ2-7; 15 nucleotides match TRBD2. V shed 4 bases, J shed 3 bases, and the junction held 4 bases outside the gene matches. Germline CDR1 KGHSH, CDR2 LQKENI. This CDR3 is built from 16 residues. DNA for the CDR3: TGTGCCAGCTCACTTGGGACTAGCGGGAGGTTCTACGAGCAGTACTTC. The encoded protein is CASSLGTSGRFYEQYF.

This clone appeared a single time. The CDR3: CAWSEAGNQPQHF. CDR3 sequence (DNA): TGTGCCTGGAGTGAGGCGGGCAATCAGCCCCAGCATTTT. The chain uses TRBV30 and TRBJ1-5; D not resolved. The CDR3 is made up of 13 amino acids. Germline V gene data show CDR1 as GTSNPN and CDR2 as SVGIG (reference sequence). V lost 1 base, J lost 2 bases, and 6 bases lay in between.

This chain uses TRBV14 with TRBJ1-1, with D tentatively TRBD1 (5 bases). Trimming shortened V by 7 bases and J by 1 base, and 13 bases separated the two germline ends. Germline CDR1 is SGHDN and CDR2 is FVKESK. The CDR3 is 14 amino acids. The CDR3 here is CASNQGLRNTEAFF. For the CDR3, the DNA is TGTGCCAGCAATCAGGGATTGCGGAACACTGAAGCTTTCTTT.

V is TRBV7-3 and J is TRBJ2-3; 8 positions agree with TRBD2. This CDR3 contains 15 residues. CDR1 and CDR2 from the germline V gene are SGHTA and FQGTGA. Unmatched junction bases numbered 8, after V lost 5 bases and J lost 4 bases. CDR3 region: CASSQQAGVADTQYF. The CDR3 bases are TGTGCCAGCAGCCAACAAGCGGGAGTTGCAGATACGCAGTATTTT.

This chain connects TRBV7-3 to TRBJ2-3; 8 bases fit TRBD2. In germline, CDR1 is SGHTA, CDR2 FQGTGA. J gave up 0 bases and V 4 bases, and 6 bases lay outside the gene matches. This CDR3 has 16 residues. CDR3 protein: CASSSLREGSTDTQYF. The CDR3 DNA follows: TGTGCCAGCAGCTCCCTACGGGAGGGGAGCACAGATACGCAGTATTTT.

On this clone: Other DNA sequences in the same sample also yield this CDR3. The J gene is TRBJ2-7, the V gene TRBV6-5, with 9 bases aligning to TRBD2. The CDR3 runs to 16 residues. Germline loops: CDR1 MNHEY, CDR2 SVGAGI. Trimming took 4 bases from V and 0 from J; bases not matched to a gene: 7. CDR3: CASSLLTSGHSYEQYF. The CDR3, as DNA: TGTGCCAGCAGTTTATTGACTAGCGGACACTCCTACGAGCAGTACTTC.

The CDR3 sequence: CASSLGPGNTEAFF. The CDR3 coding sequence is TGTGCCAGCAGCTTAGGCCCGGGGAACACTGAAGCTTTCTTT. The genes are TRBV7-9 and TRBJ1-1; the D is unclear. This CDR3 spans 14 amino acids. V was shortened by 1 base and J by 1 base, with 7 bases between the two germline ends. Germline CDR1 SEHNR, CDR2 FQNEAQ (reference sequence).

V gene TRBV19 combines with J gene TRBJ1-1; D is possibly TRBD1 (6 bases). The CDR3 covers 13 residues. Trimming took 9 bases from V and 3 from J, leaving 14 bases between them. CDR1 LNHDA and CDR2 SQIVND come from the germline V gene (reference sequence). The CDR3 nucleotides read TGTGCCAGCCGAGGACAGTTCCACACTGAAGCTTTCTTT. Its protein is CASRGQFHTEAFF.

This chain joins TRBV27 and TRBJ2-7; 7 bases align to TRBD1. Germline CDR1 and CDR2: MNHEY and SMNVEV (reference sequence). This CDR3 has 16 residues. Trimming cost V 4 bases and J 0 bases; bases outside gene matches: 9. In DNA, the CDR3 is TGTGCCAGCAGTTCCCGCCGGGACAGCGACTCCTACGAGCAGTACTTC. It yields the protein CASSSRRDSDSYEQYF.

The chain couples TRBV5-4 to TRBJ2-5; perhaps TRBD2 as D (7 bases). The J call is uncertain, as TRBJ2-7 better fits the DNA end. The CDR3 length is 16 residues. Germline V gives CDR1 SGHNT, CDR2 YYREEE (reference sequence). The CDR3, as DNA: TGTGCCAGCAGCTTGGGGGGGCTAGCGGACTCCTACGAGCAGTACTTC. This translates into CASSLGGLADSYEQYF.

CDR3 in DNA: TGTGCCAGCAGTTCTGACAGTTATGCGGGGGAGCAGTACTTC. This translates into CASSSDSYAGEQYF. The V and J genes are TRBV11-2 and TRBJ2-7; tentative D call: TRBD2 (6 bases). CDR3 length: 14 residues. Germline CDR1 reads SGHAT; CDR2 reads FQNNGV. Trimming cost V 6 bases and J 7 bases, with 19 bases left between them.

The genes are TRBV30 and TRBJ2-7, with D perhaps matching TRBD2 (5 bases). The CDR3 is 12 amino acids. CDR1 is GTSNPN, CDR2 SVGIG, per germline (reference sequence). With 1 base removed from V and 11 bases from J, the gap between germline ends came to 15 bases. Here the CDR3 DNA reads TGTGCCTGGAGTGACCGTACTAGTTGGAAGTACTTC. Encoded protein: CAWSDRTSWKYF. Complete variable domain (other parts from reference TRBV30 and TRBJ2-7): SQTIHQWPATLVQPVGSPLSLECTVEGTSNPNLYWYRQAAGRGLQLLFYSVGIGQISSEVPQNLSASRPQDRQFILSSKKLLLSDSGFYLCAWSDRTSWKYFGPGTRLTVT.

V and J are TRBV19 and TRBJ2-2; D not resolved. Trimming pared 4 bases from V and 5 bases from J, leaving 8 bases between. Germline-derived CDR1 and CDR2 are LNHDA and SQIVND (reference sequence). This CDR3 is built from 13 residues. The CDR3 DNA reads TGTGCCAGTAGTAAATCGGGTACCGGGGAGCTGTTTTTT. Protein: CASSKSGTGELFF. Full variable domain (rest looked up from reference TRBV19 and TRBJ2-2): DGGITQSPKYLFRKEGQNVTLSCEQNLNHDAMYWYRQDPGQGLRLIYYSQIVNDFQKGDIAEGYSVSREKKESFPLTVTSAQKNPTAFYLCASSKSGTGELFFGEGSRLTVL.

The genes are TRBV2 and TRBJ2-3, with D unresolved. The germline CDR1 and CDR2 sequences are SNHLY and FYNNEI. The CDR3 is 12 residues long. With 6 bases removed from V and 4 bases from J, the gap between germline ends came to 8 bases. The CDR3 region is CASSQDSDTQYF. CDR3 DNA sequence: TGTGCCAGCAGCCAAGACTCAGATACGCAGTATTTT.

The rearrangement joins TRBV6-4 to TRBJ2-1, with 12 bases lining up with TRBD2. Germline CDR1 reads MRHNA; CDR2 reads SNTAGT. The CDR3 is made up of 17 amino acids. Losses at the gene ends were 0 bases for V and 7 bases for J; bases not matched to a gene: 7. CDR3: CASSDSTLAGGPNEQFF. CDR3 in DNA: TGTGCCAGCAGTGACTCGACTCTAGCGGGAGGGCCTAATGAGCAGTTCTTC.

This clone turned up a few times. The chain carries TRBV7-6 and TRBJ2-6, with 7 bases fitting TRBD1. The CDR3 is made up of 17 amino acids. In germline, CDR1 is SGHVS, CDR2 FNYEAQ. With V trimmed by 4 bases and J by 0 bases, 6 bases remained unmatched. The CDR3 region is CASSSRTGSSGANVLTF. In DNA, the CDR3 is TGTGCCAGCAGCTCAAGGACAGGCTCCTCTGGGGCCAACGTCCTGACTTTC. Looking up the rest from reference TRBV7-6 and TRBJ2-6 gives the full variable domain: GAGVSQSPRYKVTKRGQDVALRCDPISGHVSLYWYRQALGQGPEFLTYFNYEAQQDKSGLPNDRFSAERPEGSISTLTIQRTEQRDSAMYRCASSSRTGSSGANVLTFGAGSRLTVL.

About this clone itself: At one end the junction does not follow the germline gene, possibly because of a read error. The chain employs TRBV7-9 and TRBJ2-1; 7 bases agree with TRBD2. This CDR3 spans 16 amino acids. The V gene's germline CDR1 is SEHNR and CDR2 FQNEAQ (reference sequence). The CDR3 sequence is CSSSSLGGGPHNEQFF. In nucleotides, the CDR3 is TGTTCCAGCAGCTCACTTGGGGGAGGGCCCCACAATGAGCAGTTCTTC.

The chain has TRBV9 and TRBJ2-2; 10 nucleotides match TRBD2. Germline CDR1 reads SGDLS; CDR2 reads YYNGEE. Trimming cost V 2 bases and J 5 bases; bases outside gene matches: 9. The CDR3 has 17 residues. CDR3 protein: CASSVRLAGVGTGELFF. The CDR3 coding sequence is TGTGCCAGCAGCGTTAGGCTAGCGGGAGTTGGGACCGGGGAGCTGTTTTTT. The whole variable domain, filled in from reference TRBV9 and TRBJ2-2, reads DSGVTQTPKHLITATGQRVTLRCSPRSGDLSVYWYQQSLDQGLQFLIQYYNGEERAKGNILERFSAQQFPDLHSELNLSSLELGDSALYFCASSVRLAGVGTGELFFGEGSRLTVL.